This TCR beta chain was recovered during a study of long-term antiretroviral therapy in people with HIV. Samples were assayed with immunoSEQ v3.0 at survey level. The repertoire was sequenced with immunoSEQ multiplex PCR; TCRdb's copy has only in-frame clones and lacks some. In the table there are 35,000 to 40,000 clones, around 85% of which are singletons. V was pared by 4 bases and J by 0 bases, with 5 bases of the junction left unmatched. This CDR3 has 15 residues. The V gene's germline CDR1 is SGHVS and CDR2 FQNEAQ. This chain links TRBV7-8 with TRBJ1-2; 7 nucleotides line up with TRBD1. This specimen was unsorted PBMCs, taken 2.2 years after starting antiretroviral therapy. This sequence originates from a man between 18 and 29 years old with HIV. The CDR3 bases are TGTGCCAGCAGCTCCAGGGGGATGGCTAACTATGGCTACACCTTC. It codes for CASSSRGMANYGYTF.